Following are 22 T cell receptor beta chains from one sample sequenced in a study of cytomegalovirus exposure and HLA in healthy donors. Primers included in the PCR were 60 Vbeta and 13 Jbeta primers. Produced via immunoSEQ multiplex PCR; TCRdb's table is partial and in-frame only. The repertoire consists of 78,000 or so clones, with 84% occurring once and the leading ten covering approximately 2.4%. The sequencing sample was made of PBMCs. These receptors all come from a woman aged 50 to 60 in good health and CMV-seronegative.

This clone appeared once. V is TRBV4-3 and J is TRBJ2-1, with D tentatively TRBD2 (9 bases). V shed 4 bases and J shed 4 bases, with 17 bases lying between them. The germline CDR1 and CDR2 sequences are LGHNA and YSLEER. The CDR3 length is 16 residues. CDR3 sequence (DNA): TGCGCCAGCAGCCCGACAGGGGCGGGGGGGTACAATGAGCAGTTCTTC. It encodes CASSPTGAGGYNEQFF.

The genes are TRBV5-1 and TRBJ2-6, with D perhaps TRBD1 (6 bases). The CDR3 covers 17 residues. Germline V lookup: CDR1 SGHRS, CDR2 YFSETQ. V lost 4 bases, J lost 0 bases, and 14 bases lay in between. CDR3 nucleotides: TGCGCCAGCAGCGGGAGACAGGCAAGCTCTGGGGCCAACGTCCTGACTTTC. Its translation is CASSGRQASSGANVLTF.

The CDR3 spells CASTIEGVPTEAFF. CDR3 DNA: TGTGCCAGCACTATAGAGGGGGTTCCCACTGAAGCTTTCTTT. The chain has TRBV6-1 and TRBJ1-1; perhaps TRBD1 as D (6 bases). This CDR3 has 14 amino acids. CDR1 and CDR2 (germline): MNHNS, SASEGT. The V gene lost 7 bases and the J gene lost 4 bases, with 16 bases spanning the gap.

DNA of the CDR3: TGTGCCAGCAGCATAGGAAGCTTCTACGAGCAGTACTTC. This codes for CASSIGSFYEQYF. The chain employs TRBV7-6 and TRBJ2-7, with D unresolved. This CDR3 comprises 13 residues. With 5 bases removed from V and 3 bases from J, the gap between germline ends came to 11 bases. Looked up from germline, CDR1 is SGHVS and CDR2 is FNYEAQ.

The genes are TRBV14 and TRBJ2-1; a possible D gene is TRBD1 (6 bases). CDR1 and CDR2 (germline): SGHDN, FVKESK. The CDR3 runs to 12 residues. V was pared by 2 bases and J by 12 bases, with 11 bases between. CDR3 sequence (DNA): TGTGCCAGCAGCCAAACAGGGTTAGGGCAGTTCTTC. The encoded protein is CASSQTGLGQFF.

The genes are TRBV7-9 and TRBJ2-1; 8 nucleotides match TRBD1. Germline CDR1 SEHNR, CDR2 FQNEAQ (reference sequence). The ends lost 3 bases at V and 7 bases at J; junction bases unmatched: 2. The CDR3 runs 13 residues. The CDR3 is CASSLTGVNEQFF. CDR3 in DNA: TGTGCCAGCAGCTTGACAGGGGTAAATGAGCAGTTCTTC.

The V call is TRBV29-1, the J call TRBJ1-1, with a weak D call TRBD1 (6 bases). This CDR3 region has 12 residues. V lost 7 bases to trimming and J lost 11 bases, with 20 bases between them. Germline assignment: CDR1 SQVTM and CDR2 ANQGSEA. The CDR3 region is CSALGGGRVAFF. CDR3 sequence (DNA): TGCAGCGCCCTGGGAGGGGGTCGGGTGGCTTTCTTT.

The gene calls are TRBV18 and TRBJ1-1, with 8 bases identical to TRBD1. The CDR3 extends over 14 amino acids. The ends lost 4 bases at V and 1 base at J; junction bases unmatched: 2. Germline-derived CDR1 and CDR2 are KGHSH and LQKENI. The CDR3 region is CASSLDRGNTEAFF. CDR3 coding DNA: TGTGCCAGCTCACTCGACAGGGGGAACACTGAAGCTTTCTTT.

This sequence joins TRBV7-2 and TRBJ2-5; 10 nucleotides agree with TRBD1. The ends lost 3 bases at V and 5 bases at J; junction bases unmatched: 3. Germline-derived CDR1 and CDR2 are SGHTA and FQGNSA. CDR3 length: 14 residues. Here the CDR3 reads CASSFGQGEETQYF. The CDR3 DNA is TGTGCCAGCAGCTTCGGACAGGGGGAGGAGACCCAGTACTTC.

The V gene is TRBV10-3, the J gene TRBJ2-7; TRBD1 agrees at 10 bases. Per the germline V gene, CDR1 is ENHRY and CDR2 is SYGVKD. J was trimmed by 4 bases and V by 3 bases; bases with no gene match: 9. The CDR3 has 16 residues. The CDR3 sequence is CAISEGTGEVRYEQYF. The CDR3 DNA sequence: TGTGCCATCAGTGAAGGGACAGGGGAGGTCAGGTACGAGCAGTACTTC.

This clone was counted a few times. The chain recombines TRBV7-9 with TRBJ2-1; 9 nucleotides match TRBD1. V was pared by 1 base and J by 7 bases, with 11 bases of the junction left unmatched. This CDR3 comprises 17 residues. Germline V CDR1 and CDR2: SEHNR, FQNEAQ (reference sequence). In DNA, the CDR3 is TGTGCCAGCAGCTTAGATGGGTTGGGGACAGGGATGAATGAGCAGTTCTTC. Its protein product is CASSLDGLGTGMNEQFF.

The CDR3 reads CASSSGTGVIYEQYF. For the CDR3, the DNA is TGTGCCAGCAGCTCCGGGACAGGGGTTATATACGAGCAGTACTTC. J is TRBJ2-7 and V is TRBV5-6, with TRBD1 identical over 10 bases. With 3 bases clipped from V and 4 bases from J, the junction kept 7 bases outside the gene matches. This CDR3 has 15 residues. Germline V gene sequence: CDR1 SGHDT, CDR2 YYEEEE. Supplemented by reference TRBV5-6 and TRBJ2-7, the full variable domain reads DAGVTQSPTHLIKTRGQQVTLRCSPKSGHDTVSWYQQALGQGPQFIFQYYEEEERQRGNFPDRFSGHQFPNYSSELNVNALLLGDSALYLCASSSGTGVIYEQYFGPGTRLTVT.

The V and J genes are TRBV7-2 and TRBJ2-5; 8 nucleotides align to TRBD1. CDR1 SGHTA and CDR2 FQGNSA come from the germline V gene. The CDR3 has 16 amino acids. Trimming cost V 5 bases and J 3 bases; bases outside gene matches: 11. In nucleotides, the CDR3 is TGTGCCAGCAGCCCACCCGGCAGGGGGCGCAAAGAGACCCAGTACTTC. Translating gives CASSPPGRGRKETQYF.

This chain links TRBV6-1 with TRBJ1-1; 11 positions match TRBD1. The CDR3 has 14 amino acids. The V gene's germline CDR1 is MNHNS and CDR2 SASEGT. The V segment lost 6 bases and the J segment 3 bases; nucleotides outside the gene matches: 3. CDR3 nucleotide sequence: TGTGCCAGCAGCGGACAGGGGGCGCACACTGAAGCTTTCTTT. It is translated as CASSGQGAHTEAFF.

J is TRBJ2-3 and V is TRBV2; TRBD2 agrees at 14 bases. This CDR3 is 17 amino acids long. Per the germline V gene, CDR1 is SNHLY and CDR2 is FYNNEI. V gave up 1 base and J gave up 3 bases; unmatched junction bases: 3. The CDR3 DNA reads TGTGCCAGCAGTGAAGAGGGACTAGCGGGGGAAACAGATACGCAGTATTTT. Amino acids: CASSEEGLAGETDTQYF.

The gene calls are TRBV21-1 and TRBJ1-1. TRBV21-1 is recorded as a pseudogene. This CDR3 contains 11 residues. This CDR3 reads CASSVCTEAFF. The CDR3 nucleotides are TGTGCCAGCAGCGTATGCACTGAAGCTTTCTTT.

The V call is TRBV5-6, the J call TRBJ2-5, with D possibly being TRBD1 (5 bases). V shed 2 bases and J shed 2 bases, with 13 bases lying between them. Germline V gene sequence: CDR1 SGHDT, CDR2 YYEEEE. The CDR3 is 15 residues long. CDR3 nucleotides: TGTGCCAGCAGCTTTGGGGCTGGGGTACAAGAGACCCAGTACTTC. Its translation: CASSFGAGVQETQYF. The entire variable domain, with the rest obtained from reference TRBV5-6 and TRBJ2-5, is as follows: DAGVTQSPTHLIKTRGQQVTLRCSPKSGHDTVSWYQQALGQGPQFIFQYYEEEERQRGNFPDRFSGHQFPNYSSELNVNALLLGDSALYLCASSFGAGVQETQYFGPGTRLLVL.

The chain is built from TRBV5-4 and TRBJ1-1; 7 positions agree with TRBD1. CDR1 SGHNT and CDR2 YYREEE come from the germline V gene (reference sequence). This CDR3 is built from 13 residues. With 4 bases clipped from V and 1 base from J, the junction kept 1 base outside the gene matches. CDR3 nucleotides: TGTGCCAGCAGCGGGACAGCGAACACTGAAGCTTTCTTT. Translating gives CASSGTANTEAFF.

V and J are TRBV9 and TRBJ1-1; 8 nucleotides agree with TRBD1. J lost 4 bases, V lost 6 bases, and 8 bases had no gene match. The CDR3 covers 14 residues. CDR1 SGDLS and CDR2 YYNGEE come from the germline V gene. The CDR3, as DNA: TGTGCCAGCAACCTCATAACAGGGGGCACTGAAGCTTTCTTT. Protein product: CASNLITGGTEAFF.

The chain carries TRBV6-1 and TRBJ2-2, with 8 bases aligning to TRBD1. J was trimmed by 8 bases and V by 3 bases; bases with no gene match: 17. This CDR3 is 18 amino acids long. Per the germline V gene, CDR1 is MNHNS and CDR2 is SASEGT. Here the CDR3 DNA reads TGTGCCAGCAGTGACTACAGGGGGGCGTGGGACTTCGCGGGGGAGCTGTTTTTT. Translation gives CASSDYRGAWDFAGELFF.

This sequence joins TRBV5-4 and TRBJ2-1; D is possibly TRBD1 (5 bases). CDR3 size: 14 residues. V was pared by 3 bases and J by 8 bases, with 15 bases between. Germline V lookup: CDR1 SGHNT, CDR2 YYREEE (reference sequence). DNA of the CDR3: TGTGCCAGCAGCTCATTAGGGGTCTGGGATGAGCAGTTCTTC. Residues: CASSSLGVWDEQFF.

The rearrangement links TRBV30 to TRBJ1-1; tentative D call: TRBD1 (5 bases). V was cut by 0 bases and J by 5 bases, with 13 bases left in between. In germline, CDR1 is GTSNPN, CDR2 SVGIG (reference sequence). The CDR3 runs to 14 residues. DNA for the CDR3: TGTGCCTGGAGTGTACGGGGGAGGAAGACTGAAGCTTTCTTT. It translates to CAWSVRGRKTEAFF.